These 17 T cell receptor beta chains originate from one sample sequenced in a study of T-cell reconstitution after alpha-beta-depleted transplantation in children. Unique molecular identifiers tagged the TCRbeta library. TCRdb processed the PCR reads anew with MiXCR; each CDR3 protein has one entry. The table records some 640,000 distinct CDR3 sequences, roughly 17% of them present only once. Sample: PBMCs from the stem cell graft donor, taken from the stem cell graft. These receptors were taken from a human donor who donated a stem cell graft to a child with acute myeloid leukemia.

This clonotype was seen a handful of times. The chain uses TRBV12-3 or TRBV12-4 and TRBJ1-1; TRBD1 agrees at 8 bases. Trimming removed 5 bases from V and 5 bases from J; junction bases left unmatched: 10. CDR3 length: 15 residues. The CDR3 here is CASSPRTGWVTEAFF. Written as DNA, the CDR3 is TGTGCCAGCAGTCCGAGGACAGGGTGGGTGACTGAAGCTTTCTTT.

In this sample, this clonotype turned up many times. The J gene is TRBJ1-6, the V gene TRBV6-5, with D tentatively TRBD1 (5 bases). The CDR3 has 14 residues. CDR1 MNHEY and CDR2 SVGAGI come from the germline V gene. V lost 3 bases, J lost 13 bases, and 16 bases lay in between. CDR3 DNA sequence: TGTGCCAGCAGTTATCCGGGCATTCGGGGGCCCCTCCACTTT. Protein product: CASSYPGIRGPLHF.

This sequence joins TRBV12-3 or TRBV12-4 and TRBJ2-4, with D unclear. The CDR3 contains 13 residues. V lost 7 bases, J lost 4 bases, and 11 bases lay in between. The chain's CDR3 is CASKSRAKNIQYF. CDR3 bases: TGTGCCAGCAAAAGCCGAGCAAAAAACATTCAGTACTTC.

The rearrangement links TRBV7-2 to TRBJ1-1; D is uncertain. The ends were cut back, 1 base at V and 1 base at J, with 10 bases in the middle. The CDR3 totals 15 residues. Germline-derived CDR1 and CDR2 are SGHTA and FQGNSA. The CDR3 DNA follows: TGTGCCAGCAGCTTAGATGGCTCACAGAACACTGAAGCTTTCTTT. Protein: CASSLDGSQNTEAFF.

This clonotype was seen only a few times. The chain combines TRBV6-5 with TRBJ2-7; D possibly corresponds to TRBD2 (5 bases). Germline CDR1 reads MNHEY; CDR2 reads SVGAGI. Trimming pared 0 bases from V and 5 bases from J, leaving 11 bases between. The length of the CDR3 is 14 residues. The CDR3 protein is CASSYSRAGDEQYF. Here the CDR3 DNA reads TGTGCCAGCAGTTACTCGAGGGCAGGCGACGAGCAGTACTTC.

This clonotype was observed at least ten times. The J gene is TRBJ1-1, the V gene TRBV15; D uncertain. Germline-derived CDR1 and CDR2 are LNHNV and YYDKDF (reference sequence). Trimming stripped 4 bases from V and 4 bases from J, with 7 bases between. This CDR3 region has 12 residues. CDR3 DNA sequence: TGTGCCACCAGCAAGGGTACCACTGAAGCTTTCTTT. It translates to CATSKGTTEAFF.

The chain couples TRBV18 to TRBJ2-1; possibly TRBD2 for D (5 bases). The CDR3 is 16 residues long. The germline CDR1 and CDR2 sequences are KGHSH and LQKENI. With 3 bases removed from V and 4 bases from J, the gap between germline ends came to 16 bases. CDR3 DNA sequence: TGTGCCAGCTCACCTCCCGTTCGGCGGGTGTACAATGAGCAGTTCTTC. The encoded protein is CASSPPVRRVYNEQFF.

This clonotype was counted a few times. The chain uses TRBV15 and TRBJ2-3, with D perhaps given as TRBD1 or TRBD2 (5 bases each). This CDR3 region has 16 residues. Germline V CDR1 and CDR2: LNHNV, YYDKDF (reference sequence). Between the trimmed V and J ends, which lost 0 bases and 5 bases, there was a span of 15 bases. The CDR3 DNA follows: TGTGCCACCAGCAGAGATCGGCAGGGCGGGCGAGATACGCAGTATTTT. Amino acid sequence: CATSRDRQGGRDTQYF. Combining the CDR3 with reference TRBV15 and TRBJ2-3 gives the whole variable domain DAMVIQNPRYQVTQFGKPVTLSCSQTLNHNVMYWYQQKSSQAPKLLFHYYDKDFNNEADTPDNFQSRRPNTSFCFLDIRSPGLGDTAMYLCATSRDRQGGRDTQYFGPGTRLTVL.

This chain uses TRBV7-9 with TRBJ2-1; TRBD1 matches 9 bases. The CDR3 sequence is 15 residues long. In germline, CDR1 is SEHNR, CDR2 FQNEAQ (reference sequence). The junction had 10 bases not matched to a gene; V was cut back by 5 bases and J by 8 bases. The CDR3 nucleotides are TGTGCCAGCAGCGACCGGGACAGGGACGTGGATGAGCAGTTCTTC. Translation gives CASSDRDRDVDEQFF.

This clonotype showed up many times. The chain is built from TRBV20-1 and TRBJ1-1, with 9 positions matching TRBD1. J was trimmed by 5 bases and V by 5 bases; bases with no gene match: 6. Germline CDR1 reads DFQATT; CDR2 reads SNEGSKA (reference sequence). The CDR3 runs 13 residues. The CDR3 sequence: CSAPGQGRTEAFF. CDR3 in DNA: TGCAGTGCTCCGGGACAGGGTCGGACTGAAGCTTTCTTT.

This chain joins TRBV15 and TRBJ1-2; D is unclear. V dropped 0 bases and J dropped 4 bases, with 12 bases sitting between them. Germline values: CDR1 LNHNV, CDR2 YYDKDF (reference sequence). CDR3 length: 15 amino acids. The CDR3 nucleotides read TGTGCCACCAGCAGAGATCCAAGCTTCGGCTATGGCTACACCTTC. As protein: CATSRDPSFGYGYTF.

In its sample, this clonotype was seen a few times. This chain uses TRBV10-2 with TRBJ2-3; the D gene is possibly TRBD2 (6 bases). The CDR3 runs 14 residues. The germline gives CDR1 WSHSY, CDR2 SAAADI. With 5 bases removed from V and 5 bases from J, the gap between germline ends came to 14 bases. The CDR3 region is CASSSGSTLDTQYF. In nucleotides, the CDR3 is TGCGCCAGCAGTTCCGGGAGCACTCTAGATACGCAGTATTTT.

This clonotype appeared a few times. This rearrangement joins TRBV28 to TRBJ1-2, with unresolved D. The CDR3 is 13 residues long. Trimming took 3 bases from V and 10 from J, leaving 15 bases between them. Looked up from germline, CDR1 is MDHEN and CDR2 is SYDVKM. In DNA, the CDR3 is TGTGCCAGCAGTTTTCTTGGGAGCTTCGACTACACCTTC. This encodes CASSFLGSFDYTF.

In this sample, this clonotype turned up a few times. The chain links TRBV11-2 to TRBJ2-3, with TRBD2 matching 12 bases. This CDR3 is 16 amino acids long. J gave up 2 bases and V 2 bases, and 2 bases lay outside the gene matches. From germline, CDR1 is SGHAT and CDR2 FQNNGV. In DNA, the CDR3 is TGTGCCAGCAGCTTAACTAGCGGGGGGACCACAGATACGCAGTATTTT. Translating it yields CASSLTSGGTTDTQYF.

V gene TRBV20-1 combines with J gene TRBJ2-3; 8 bases are a match to TRBD2. After removal of 5 bases from V and 5 bases from J, the junction contained 9 bases not matched to a gene. The CDR3 extends over 14 amino acids. Germline lookup yields CDR1 DFQATT and CDR2 SNEGSKA (reference sequence). In DNA, the CDR3 is TGCAGTGCTGCCCGGGGGGGCTGGGAAGATACGCAGTATTTT. Its translation is CSAARGGWEDTQYF.

This clonotype was counted ten times or more. The chain joins TRBV29-1 to TRBJ2-3, with 11 bases identical to TRBD2. Germline V lookup: CDR1 SQVTM, CDR2 ANQGSEA. J was trimmed by 13 bases and V by 6 bases; bases with no gene match: 3. This CDR3 region has 10 residues. CDR3 amino acids: CSVPGLAEYF. Written as DNA, the CDR3 is TGCAGCGTCCCGGGACTAGCGGAGTATTTT.

This clonotype was counted at least ten times. This chain links TRBV20-1 with TRBJ2-5, with 14 bases fitting TRBD2. The CDR3 covers 19 residues. The V and J ends lost 5 bases and 0 bases, in that order; junction bases with no gene match: 14. Germline V gene data show CDR1 as DFQATT and CDR2 as SNEGSKA (reference sequence). CDR3 loop: CSASHPGLAGDMYQETQYF. The CDR3 coding sequence is TGCAGTGCTTCCCATCCGGGACTAGCGGGGGACATGTACCAAGAGACCCAGTACTTC.